Each of the 30 T cell receptor beta chains below was sequenced from the same sample in a study of OX40 agonist ivuxolimab in advanced cancers. Some clones are missing from TCRdb's copy, which holds only in-frame ones; the method was immunoSEQ multiplex PCR. The sample holds 70,000 or so clones; 80% to 90% are singletons and the top ten take 2% to 2.5%. Sequenced here: CD4+ or CD8+ T cells sorted from blood, sampled in a trial of the OX40 agonist ivuxolimab. All receptors derive from an adult with an advanced solid tumor such as melanoma, head and neck, liver or kidney cancer.

The chain employs TRBV10-3 and TRBJ2-2; 9 nucleotides match TRBD2. The CDR3 is made up of 14 amino acids. Unmatched junction bases numbered 2, after V lost 7 bases and J lost 2 bases. Germline CDR1 and CDR2: ENHRY and SYGVKD. The CDR3 sequence is CAIKLAGNTGELFF. The CDR3 DNA sequence: TGTGCCATCAAGCTAGCGGGAAACACCGGGGAGCTGTTTTTT.

This chain uses TRBV7-2 with TRBJ1-1, with D possibly TRBD1 on 6 matching bases. Per germline, CDR1 SGHTA and CDR2 FQGNSA. Trimming cost V 1 base and J 5 bases, with 11 bases left between them. The CDR3 has 14 residues. The CDR3: CASSLEAGETEAFF. CDR3 in DNA: TGTGCCAGCAGCTTAGAGGCAGGGGAGACTGAAGCTTTCTTT.

The chain recombines TRBV11-2 with TRBJ1-2; 8 nucleotides line up with TRBD1. Germline CDR1 SGHAT, CDR2 FQNNGV. The ends lost 5 bases at V and 0 bases at J; junction bases unmatched: 8. CDR3 length equals 16 residues. The CDR3 nucleotides are TGTGCCAGCAGCATAGGACAGGGTTCCGCTAACTATGGCTACACCTTC. Its translation is CASSIGQGSANYGYTF.

This sequence joins TRBV10-3 and TRBJ2-1; tentatively, D is TRBD2 (6 bases). The CDR3 runs 15 residues. With 8 bases removed from V and 0 bases from J, the gap between germline ends came to 14 bases. Per the germline V gene, CDR1 is ENHRY and CDR2 is SYGVKD. The CDR3 is CAIVKARGSYNEQFF. DNA of the CDR3: TGTGCCATCGTGAAAGCGCGGGGCTCCTACAATGAGCAGTTCTTC.

The gene calls are TRBV4-1 and TRBJ1-3, with D perhaps matching TRBD1 (5 bases). Germline V CDR1 and CDR2: MGHRA, YSYEKL. V was cut by 5 bases and J by 0 bases, with 11 bases left in between. The CDR3 length is 15 residues. The CDR3 DNA sequence: TGCGCCAGCAGCGTACAGGTAATCTCTGGAAACACCATATATTTT. Translation gives CASSVQVISGNTIYF.

This chain uses TRBV19 with TRBJ1-1; D unresolved. V was pared by 2 bases and J by 3 bases, with 7 bases between. Germline CDR1 is LNHDA and CDR2 is SQIVND (reference sequence). This CDR3 has 13 residues. CDR3 DNA: TGTGCCAGTAGTATAAGAGAAGACACTGAAGCTTTCTTT. This codes for CASSIREDTEAFF.

DNA of the CDR3: TGCGCCAGCATCTTAGGGCTAGCGGGATTGAGCTCCTACAATGAGCAGTTCTTC. As protein: CASILGLAGLSSYNEQFF. The genes are TRBV10-1 and TRBJ2-1; 9 bases map to TRBD2. Germline assignment: CDR1 WNHNN and CDR2 SYGVQD (reference sequence). V lost 7 bases and J lost 0; bases outside the gene matches: 13. The CDR3 runs 18 residues.

The V and J genes are TRBV7-2 and TRBJ2-5; the D is unclear. Germline V gene lookup returns CDR1 SGHTA and CDR2 FQGNSA. This CDR3 region has 11 residues. Trimming removed 5 bases at V and 4 bases at J, with 5 bases between. The CDR3 DNA follows: TGTGCCAGCAGCCGCGTAGAGACCCAGTACTTC. As protein: CASSRVETQYF.

The chain carries TRBV6-5 and TRBJ2-3; D gene unclear. V lost 4 bases and J lost 6, with 14 bases in between. The germline V gene has CDR1 MNHEY and CDR2 SVGAGI. This CDR3 region has 14 residues. The CDR3 nucleotides are TGTGCCAGCAGTTCCCAAAGTAGGTCGGATACGCAGTATTTT. This gives the protein CASSSQSRSDTQYF.

This chain links TRBV5-4 with TRBJ1-2, with D uncertain. The CDR3 loop spans 14 amino acids. V lost 6 bases to trimming and J lost 8 bases, with 20 bases between them. CDR1 is SGHNT, CDR2 YYREEE, per germline (reference sequence). The CDR3 DNA reads TGTGCCAGCAACTTTGGAGCATCCAGATCCGGCTACACCTTC. Its protein product is CASNFGASRSGYTF.

This chain joins TRBV11-2 and TRBJ2-7, with TRBD2 identical over 7 bases. Germline-derived CDR1 and CDR2 are SGHAT and FQNNGV. Trimming took 5 bases from V and 4 from J; bases not matched to a gene: 8. The CDR3 extends over 14 amino acids. CDR3 protein: CASSLGGGVYEQYF. As DNA, the CDR3 is TGTGCCAGCAGCCTAGGTGGGGGGGTTTACGAGCAGTACTTC.

This clone was seen more than once but under ten times. The chain recombines TRBV10-3 with TRBJ2-7, with D hard to call. CDR1 is ENHRY and CDR2 is SYGVKD in the germline V gene. The CDR3 contains 14 residues. V was trimmed by 6 bases and J by 4 bases, leaving 16 bases between them. CDR3 amino acids: CAIRHPLSSYEQYF. The CDR3 bases are TGTGCCATCAGGCACCCCCTTAGTAGTTACGAGCAGTACTTC.

This chain joins TRBV4-2 and TRBJ1-5, with TRBD1 matching over 9 bases. V trimming: 0 bases; J trimming: 6 bases; junction bases outside the gene matches: 6. The germline CDR1 and CDR2 sequences are LGHNA and YNFKEQ. The CDR3 sequence is 16 residues long. The CDR3 here is CASSQEGGQGGQPQHF. The DNA of the CDR3 is TGTGCCAGCAGCCAAGAAGGGGGACAGGGTGGTCAGCCCCAGCATTTT.

The rearrangement links TRBV11-2 to TRBJ2-5, with TRBD2 as a possible D gene (5 bases). Germline loops: CDR1 SGHAT, CDR2 FQNNGV. Trimming removed 4 bases from V and 0 bases from J, with 12 bases in between. The CDR3 extends over 15 amino acids. Here the CDR3 reads CASSSSPGNQETQYF. Written as DNA, the CDR3 is TGTGCCAGCAGCTCTAGCCCGGGGAACCAAGAGACCCAGTACTTC. Variable domain in full (rest from reference TRBV11-2 and TRBJ2-5): EAGVAQSPRYKIIEKRQSVAFWCNPISGHATLYWYQQILGQGPKLLIQFQNNGVVDDSQLPKDRFSAERLKGVDSTLKIQPAKLEDSAVYLCASSSSPGNQETQYFGPGTRLLVL.

The chain uses TRBV13 and TRBJ2-5, with a possible D match to TRBD1 (7 bases). The CDR3 totals 14 residues. The V end was cut by 2 bases, the J end by 10 bases, with 17 bases between. Germline lookup yields CDR1 PRHDT and CDR2 FYEKMQ (reference sequence). CDR3 region: CASSLNLLAGGQYF. Written as DNA, the CDR3 is TGTGCCAGCAGCTTAAACTTACTAGCAGGGGGCCAGTACTTC.

The CDR3 here is CASSLVARSYNEQFF. The CDR3 nucleotides are TGCGCCAGCAGCTTGGTAGCGAGAAGCTACAATGAGCAGTTCTTC. This chain joins TRBV5-1 and TRBJ2-1; D may be TRBD2 (5 bases). Trimming took 0 bases from V and 3 from J, leaving 10 bases between them. The CDR3 is 15 residues long. Germline CDR1 reads SGHRS; CDR2 reads YFSETQ.

V is TRBV18 and J is TRBJ1-1; D remains ambiguous. The V gene lost 2 bases and the J gene lost 2 bases, with 12 bases spanning the gap. CDR3 length equals 15 residues. Germline V gives CDR1 KGHSH, CDR2 LQKENI. As DNA, the CDR3 is TGTGCCAGCTCACCAAGGGCGAAAGAAAACACTGAAGCTTTCTTT. Translated, it gives CASSPRAKENTEAFF.

J is TRBJ1-1 and V is TRBV19; D gene ambiguous. The CDR3 length is 12 residues. Trimming took 6 bases from V and 6 from J, leaving 11 bases between them. Germline-derived CDR1 and CDR2 are LNHDA and SQIVND (reference sequence). The DNA for the CDR3 is TGTGCCAGTAGGGACCTTGGTTCTGAAGCTTTCTTT. It yields the protein CASRDLGSEAFF.

This chain connects TRBV5-1 to TRBJ1-4; unclear D gene. The V and J ends lost 3 bases and 4 bases respectively, with 10 bases between them. The CDR3 totals 14 residues. Germline CDR1 is SGHRS and CDR2 is YFSETQ. For the CDR3, the DNA is TGCGCCAGCAGCTCCCTACGGGGTAATGAAAAACTGTTTTTT. It translates to CASSSLRGNEKLFF.

V is TRBV18 and J is TRBJ2-7; 13 positions match TRBD2. This CDR3 region has 18 residues. From germline, CDR1 is KGHSH and CDR2 LQKENI. The trim removed 3 bases at V and 5 bases at J, leaving 13 bases unmatched. The CDR3: CASSPTGGGGTSGNEQYF. The CDR3 DNA follows: TGTGCCAGCTCACCGACAGGGGGAGGTGGGACTAGCGGGAACGAGCAGTACTTC.

The chain has TRBV28 and TRBJ2-7; TRBD1 agrees at 10 bases. This CDR3 is 14 amino acids long. After removal of 8 bases from V and 3 bases from J, the junction contained 7 bases not matched to a gene. Germline-derived CDR1 and CDR2 are MDHEN and SYDVKM. CDR3 nucleotide sequence: TGTGCCAGCCTAACCGGGACAGGGGTCTACGAGCAGTACTTC. It encodes CASLTGTGVYEQYF.

The gene calls are TRBV7-9 and TRBJ2-7; D is unclear. This CDR3 has 12 amino acids. Trimming left V 2 bases short and J 2 bases short, with 4 bases between. In germline, CDR1 is SEHNR, CDR2 FQNEAQ (reference sequence). This chain's CDR3 is CASSLTTYEQYF. The CDR3 DNA is TGTGCCAGCAGCTTAACGACCTACGAGCAGTACTTC. The full variable domain, rest sourced from reference TRBV7-9 and TRBJ2-7, is DTGVSQNPRHKITKRGQNVTFRCDPISEHNRLYWYRQTLGQGPEFLTYFQNEAQLEKSRLLSDRFSAERPKGSFSTLEIQRTEQGDSAMYLCASSLTTYEQYFGPGTRLTVT.

This clone occurred once. The chain carries TRBV28 and TRBJ2-7; 9 nucleotides line up with TRBD2. The CDR3 is made up of 14 amino acids. Germline V gives CDR1 MDHEN, CDR2 SYDVKM. Trimming cost V 4 bases and J 5 bases; bases outside gene matches: 6. CDR3 loop: CASSSGTSRDEQYF. As DNA, the CDR3 is TGTGCCAGCAGTTCCGGGACTAGCAGGGACGAGCAGTACTTC.

This chain uses TRBV13 with TRBJ2-1; TRBD2 is a possible D gene (5 bases). The CDR3 contains 19 residues. The germline gives CDR1 PRHDT, CDR2 FYEKMQ (reference sequence). Between the trimmed V and J ends, which lost 1 base and 1 base, there was a span of 20 bases. In nucleotides, the CDR3 is TGTGCCAGCAGCTTAGAGAGGGTGCGAGGGATTCGATCCTACAATGAGCAGTTCTTC. This encodes CASSLERVRGIRSYNEQFF. The full variable domain, rest sourced from reference TRBV13 and TRBJ2-1, is AAGVIQSPRHLIKEKRETATLKCYPIPRHDTVYWYQQGPGQDPQFLISFYEKMQSDKGSIPDRFSAQQFSDYHSELNMSSLELGDSALYFCASSLERVRGIRSYNEQFFGPGTRLTVL.

The genes are TRBV6-5 and TRBJ1-1, with TRBD1 matching 8 bases. The length of the CDR3 is 13 residues. V was pared by 8 bases and J by 6 bases, with 8 bases of the junction left unmatched. Germline V gene sequence: CDR1 MNHEY, CDR2 SVGAGI. DNA of the CDR3: TGTGCCAGCTCATTAGGACAGGGCCCTGAAGCTTTCTTT. It translates to CASSLGQGPEAFF.

The chain joins TRBV21-1 to TRBJ1-5; the table's TRBD1 call for D was not verified on the DNA. TRBV21-1 is a listed pseudogene. This CDR3 comprises 18 residues. CDR3 bases: TGTGCCAGCAGCAATGTCAGGCAGTTAGTGGCTAGCAATCAGCCCCAGCATTTT. Protein product: CASSNVRQLVASNQPQHF.

The chain is built from TRBV6-5 and TRBJ2-5; a weak D match, TRBD2 (7 bases). Trimming left V 0 bases short and J 5 bases short, with 13 bases between. The CDR3 is made up of 15 amino acids. CDR1 is MNHEY and CDR2 is SVGAGI in the germline V gene. The CDR3 sequence is CASSYSRGPGETQYF. CDR3 nucleotides: TGTGCCAGCAGTTACTCGCGGGGGCCCGGGGAGACCCAGTACTTC.

The chain employs TRBV7-9 and TRBJ1-1; D unresolved. This CDR3 spans 13 amino acids. V lost 0 bases, J lost 7 bases, and 9 bases lay in between. Germline CDR1 is SEHNR and CDR2 is FQNEAQ (reference sequence). CDR3 in amino acids: CASSLALRDEAFF. The DNA of the CDR3 is TGTGCCAGCAGCTTAGCGCTAAGGGATGAAGCTTTCTTT.

Only one count was recorded for this clone. In nucleotides, the CDR3 is TGTGCCAGCAGCTTACGGGCGCAGGGGGACTCCTACAATGAGCAGTTCTTC. It yields the protein CASSLRAQGDSYNEQFF. The chain has TRBV7-3 and TRBJ2-1, with 7 bases aligning to TRBD1. This CDR3 region has 17 residues. From germline, CDR1 is SGHTA and CDR2 FQGTGA. With V trimmed by 2 bases and J by 0 bases, 7 bases remained unmatched.

This chain uses TRBV19 with TRBJ1-4; D gene uncertain. This CDR3 has 15 residues. V gave up 3 bases and J gave up 2 bases, with 10 bases separating them. Per germline, CDR1 LNHDA and CDR2 SQIVND (reference sequence). The CDR3 DNA reads TGTGCCAGTAGTATCATTTGGTCGACTAATGAAAAACTGTTTTTT. Translation: CASSIIWSTNEKLFF.